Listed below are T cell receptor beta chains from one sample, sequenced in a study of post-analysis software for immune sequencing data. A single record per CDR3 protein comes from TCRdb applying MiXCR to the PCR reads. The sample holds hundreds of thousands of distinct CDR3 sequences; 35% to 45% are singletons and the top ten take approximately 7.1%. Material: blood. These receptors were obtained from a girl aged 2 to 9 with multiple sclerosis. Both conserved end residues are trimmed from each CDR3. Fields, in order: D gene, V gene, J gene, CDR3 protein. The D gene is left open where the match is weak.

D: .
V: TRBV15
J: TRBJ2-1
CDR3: ATSSRDLYNEQF

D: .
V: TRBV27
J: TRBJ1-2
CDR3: ASSSLEDFYGYT

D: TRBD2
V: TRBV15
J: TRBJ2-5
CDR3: ATSRPRTSGETQY

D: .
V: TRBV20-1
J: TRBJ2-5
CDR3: SAVRDTEETQY

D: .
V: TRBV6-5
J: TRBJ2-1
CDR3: ASRGTSAQQF

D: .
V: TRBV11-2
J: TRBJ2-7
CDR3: ASSSDGPGLTGIYEQY

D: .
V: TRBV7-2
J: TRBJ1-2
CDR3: ASSLALPANYGYT

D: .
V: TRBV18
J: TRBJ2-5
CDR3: ASSTGLQETQY

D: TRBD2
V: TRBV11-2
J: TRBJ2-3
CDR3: ASSLDRLRLAGGDGTQY

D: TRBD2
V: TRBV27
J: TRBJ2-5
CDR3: ASSLSGLAGGKETQY

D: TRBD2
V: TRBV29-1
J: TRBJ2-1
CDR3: SVEGLAGGSSYNEQF

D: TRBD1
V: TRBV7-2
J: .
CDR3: ASSLRQGREYEQY

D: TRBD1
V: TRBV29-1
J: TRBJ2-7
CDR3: SVVRGQGSYEQY

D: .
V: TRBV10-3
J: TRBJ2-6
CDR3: AISDPRRVTGANVLT

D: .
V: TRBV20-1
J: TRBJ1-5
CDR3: SANGVGQPQH

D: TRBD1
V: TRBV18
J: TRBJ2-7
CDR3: ASSRDRGRYEQY

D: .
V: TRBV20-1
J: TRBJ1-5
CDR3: SASRGQQGGQPQH

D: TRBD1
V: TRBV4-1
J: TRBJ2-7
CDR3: ASSQEGGTGGPGDEQY

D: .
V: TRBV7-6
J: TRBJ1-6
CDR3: ASSLGSASRTRNSPLH

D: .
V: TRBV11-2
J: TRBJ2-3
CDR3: ASSLFPGITDTQY

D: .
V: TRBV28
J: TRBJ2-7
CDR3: ASSFYQHEQY

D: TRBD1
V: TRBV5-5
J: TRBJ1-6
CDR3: ASSLGSGTGDSPLH

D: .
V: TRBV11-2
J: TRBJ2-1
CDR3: ASSVVGRNEQF

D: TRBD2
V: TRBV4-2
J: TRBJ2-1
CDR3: ASRTTGGRESEQF

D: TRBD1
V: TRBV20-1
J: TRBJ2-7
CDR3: SARGDRFGGEQY

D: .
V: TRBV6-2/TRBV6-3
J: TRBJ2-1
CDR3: ASSDPGTSSYNEQF

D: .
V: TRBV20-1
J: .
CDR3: SARQGGIYEQY

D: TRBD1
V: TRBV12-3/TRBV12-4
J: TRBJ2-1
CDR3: ASSFPSGTGGFQF

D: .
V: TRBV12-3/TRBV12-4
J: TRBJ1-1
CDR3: ASSLGPNTEAF

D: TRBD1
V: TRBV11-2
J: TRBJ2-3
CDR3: ASSRGTGHTDTQY

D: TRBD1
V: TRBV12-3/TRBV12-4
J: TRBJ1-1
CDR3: ASRGQGFTEAF

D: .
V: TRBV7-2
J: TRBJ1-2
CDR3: ASSLVGEGQTYGYT

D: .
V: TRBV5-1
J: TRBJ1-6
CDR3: ASSFGPDSPLH